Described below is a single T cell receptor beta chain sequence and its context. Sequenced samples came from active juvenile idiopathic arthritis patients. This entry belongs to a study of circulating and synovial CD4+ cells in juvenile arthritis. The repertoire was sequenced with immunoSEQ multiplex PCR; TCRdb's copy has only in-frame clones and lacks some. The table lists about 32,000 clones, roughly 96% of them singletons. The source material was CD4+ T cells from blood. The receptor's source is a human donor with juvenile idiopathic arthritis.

The CDR3 bases are TGTGCCAGCAGTGCCACCGGGACAGAACACGAGCAGTACTTC. Protein sequence: CASSATGTEHEQYF. The chain couples TRBV6-4 to TRBJ2-7; 7 nucleotides line up with TRBD1. The CDR3 loop spans 14 amino acids. The junction had 8 bases not matched to a gene; V was cut back by 4 bases and J by 5 bases. Germline V lookup: CDR1 MRHNA, CDR2 SNTAGT.